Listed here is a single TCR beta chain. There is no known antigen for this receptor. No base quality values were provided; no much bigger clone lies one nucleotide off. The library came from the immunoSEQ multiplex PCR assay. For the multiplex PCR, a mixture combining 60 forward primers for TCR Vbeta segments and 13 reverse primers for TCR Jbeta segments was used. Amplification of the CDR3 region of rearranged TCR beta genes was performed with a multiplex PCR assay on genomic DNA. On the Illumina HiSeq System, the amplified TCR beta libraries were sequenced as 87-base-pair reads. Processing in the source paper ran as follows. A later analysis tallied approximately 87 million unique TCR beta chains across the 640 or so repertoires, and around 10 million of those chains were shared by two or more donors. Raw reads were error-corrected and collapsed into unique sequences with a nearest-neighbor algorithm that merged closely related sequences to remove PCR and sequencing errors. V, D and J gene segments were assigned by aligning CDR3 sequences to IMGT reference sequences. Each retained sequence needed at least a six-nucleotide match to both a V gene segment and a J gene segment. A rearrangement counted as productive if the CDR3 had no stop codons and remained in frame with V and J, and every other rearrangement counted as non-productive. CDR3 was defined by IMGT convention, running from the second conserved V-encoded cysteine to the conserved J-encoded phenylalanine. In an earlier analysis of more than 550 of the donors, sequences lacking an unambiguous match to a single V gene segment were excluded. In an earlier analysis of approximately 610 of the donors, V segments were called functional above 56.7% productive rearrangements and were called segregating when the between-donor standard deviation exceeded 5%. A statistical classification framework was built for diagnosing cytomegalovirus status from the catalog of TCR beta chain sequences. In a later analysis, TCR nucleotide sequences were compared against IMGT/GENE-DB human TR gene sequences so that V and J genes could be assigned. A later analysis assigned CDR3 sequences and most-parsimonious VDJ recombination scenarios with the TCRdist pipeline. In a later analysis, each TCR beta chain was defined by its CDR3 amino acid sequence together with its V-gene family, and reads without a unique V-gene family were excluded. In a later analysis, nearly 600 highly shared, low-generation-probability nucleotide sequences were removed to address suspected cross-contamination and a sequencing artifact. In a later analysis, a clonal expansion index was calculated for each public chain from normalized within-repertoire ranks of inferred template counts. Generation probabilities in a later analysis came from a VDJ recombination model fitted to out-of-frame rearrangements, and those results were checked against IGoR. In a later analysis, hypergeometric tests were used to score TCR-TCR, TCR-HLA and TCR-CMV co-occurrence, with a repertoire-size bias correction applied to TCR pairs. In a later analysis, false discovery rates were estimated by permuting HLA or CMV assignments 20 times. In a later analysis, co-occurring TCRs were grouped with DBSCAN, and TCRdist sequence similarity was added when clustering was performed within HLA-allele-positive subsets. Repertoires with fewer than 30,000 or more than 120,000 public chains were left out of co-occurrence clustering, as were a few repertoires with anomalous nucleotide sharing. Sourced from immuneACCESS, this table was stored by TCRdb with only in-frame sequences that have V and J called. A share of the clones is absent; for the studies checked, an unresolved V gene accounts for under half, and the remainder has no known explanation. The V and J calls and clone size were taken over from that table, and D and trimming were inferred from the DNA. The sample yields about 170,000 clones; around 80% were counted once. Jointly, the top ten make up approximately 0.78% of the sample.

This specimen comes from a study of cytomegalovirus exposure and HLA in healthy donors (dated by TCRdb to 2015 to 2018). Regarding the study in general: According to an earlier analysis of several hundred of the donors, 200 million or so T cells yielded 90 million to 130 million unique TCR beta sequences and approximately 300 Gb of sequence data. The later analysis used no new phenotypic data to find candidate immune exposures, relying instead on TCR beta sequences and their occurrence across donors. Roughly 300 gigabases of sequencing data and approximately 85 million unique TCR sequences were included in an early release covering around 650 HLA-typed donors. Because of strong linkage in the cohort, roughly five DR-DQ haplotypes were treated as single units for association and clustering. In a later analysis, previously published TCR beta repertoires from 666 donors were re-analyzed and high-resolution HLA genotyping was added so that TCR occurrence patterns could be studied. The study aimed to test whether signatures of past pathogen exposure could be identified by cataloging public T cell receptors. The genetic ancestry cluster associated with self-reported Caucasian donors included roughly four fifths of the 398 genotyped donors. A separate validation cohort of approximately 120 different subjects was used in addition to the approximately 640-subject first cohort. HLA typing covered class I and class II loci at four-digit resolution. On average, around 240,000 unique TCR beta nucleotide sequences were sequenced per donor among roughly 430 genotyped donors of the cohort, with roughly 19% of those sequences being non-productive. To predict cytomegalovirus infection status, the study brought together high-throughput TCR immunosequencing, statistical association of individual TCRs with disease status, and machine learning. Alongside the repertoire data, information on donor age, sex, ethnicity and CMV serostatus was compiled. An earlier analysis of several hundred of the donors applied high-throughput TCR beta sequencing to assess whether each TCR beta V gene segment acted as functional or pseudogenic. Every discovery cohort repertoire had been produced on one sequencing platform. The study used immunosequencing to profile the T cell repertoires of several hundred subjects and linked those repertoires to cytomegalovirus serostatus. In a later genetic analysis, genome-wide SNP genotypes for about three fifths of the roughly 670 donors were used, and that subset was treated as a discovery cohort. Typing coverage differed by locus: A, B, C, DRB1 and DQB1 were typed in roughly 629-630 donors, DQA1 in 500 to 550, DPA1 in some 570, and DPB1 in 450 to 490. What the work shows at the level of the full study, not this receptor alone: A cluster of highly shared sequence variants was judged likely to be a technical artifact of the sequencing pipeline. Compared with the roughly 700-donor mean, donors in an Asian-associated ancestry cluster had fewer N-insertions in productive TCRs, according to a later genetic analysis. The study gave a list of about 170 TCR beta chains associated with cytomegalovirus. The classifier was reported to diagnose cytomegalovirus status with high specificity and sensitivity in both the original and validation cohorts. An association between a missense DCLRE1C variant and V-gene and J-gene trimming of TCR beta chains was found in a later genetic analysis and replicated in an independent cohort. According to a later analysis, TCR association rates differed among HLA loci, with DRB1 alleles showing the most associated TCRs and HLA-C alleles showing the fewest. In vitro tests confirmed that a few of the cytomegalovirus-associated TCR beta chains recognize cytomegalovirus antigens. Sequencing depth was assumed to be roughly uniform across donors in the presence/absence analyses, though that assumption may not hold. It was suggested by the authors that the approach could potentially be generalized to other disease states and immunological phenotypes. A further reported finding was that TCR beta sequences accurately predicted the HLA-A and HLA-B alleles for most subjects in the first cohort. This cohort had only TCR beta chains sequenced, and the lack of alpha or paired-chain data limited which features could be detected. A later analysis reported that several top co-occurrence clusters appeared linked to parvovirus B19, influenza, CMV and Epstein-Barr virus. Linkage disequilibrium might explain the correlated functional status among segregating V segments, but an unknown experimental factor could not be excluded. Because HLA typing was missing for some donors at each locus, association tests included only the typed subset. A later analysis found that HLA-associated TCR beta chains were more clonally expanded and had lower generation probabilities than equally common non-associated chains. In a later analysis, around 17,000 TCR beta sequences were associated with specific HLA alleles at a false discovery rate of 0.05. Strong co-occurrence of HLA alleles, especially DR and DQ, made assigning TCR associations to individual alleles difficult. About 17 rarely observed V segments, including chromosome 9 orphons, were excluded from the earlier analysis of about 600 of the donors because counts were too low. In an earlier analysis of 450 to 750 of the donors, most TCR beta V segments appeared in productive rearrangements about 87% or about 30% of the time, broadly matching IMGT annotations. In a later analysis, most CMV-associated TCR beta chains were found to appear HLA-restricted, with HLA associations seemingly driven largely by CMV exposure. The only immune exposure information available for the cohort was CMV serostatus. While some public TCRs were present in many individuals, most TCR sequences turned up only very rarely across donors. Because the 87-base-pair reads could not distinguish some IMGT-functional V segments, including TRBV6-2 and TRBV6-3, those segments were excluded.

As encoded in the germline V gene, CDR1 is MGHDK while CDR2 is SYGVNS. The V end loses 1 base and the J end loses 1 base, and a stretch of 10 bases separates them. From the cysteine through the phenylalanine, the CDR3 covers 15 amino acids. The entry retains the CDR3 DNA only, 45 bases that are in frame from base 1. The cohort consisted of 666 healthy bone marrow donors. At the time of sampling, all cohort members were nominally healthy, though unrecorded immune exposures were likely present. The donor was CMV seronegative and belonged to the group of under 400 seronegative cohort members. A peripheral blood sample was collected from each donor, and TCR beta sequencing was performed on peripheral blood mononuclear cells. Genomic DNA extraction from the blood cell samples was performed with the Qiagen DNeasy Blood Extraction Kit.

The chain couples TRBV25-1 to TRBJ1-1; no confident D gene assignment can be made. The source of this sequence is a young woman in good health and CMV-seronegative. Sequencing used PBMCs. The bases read TGTGCCAGCAGTGAATCGGGAGGAAAGAACACTGAAGCTTTCTTT. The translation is CASSESGGKNTEAFF.